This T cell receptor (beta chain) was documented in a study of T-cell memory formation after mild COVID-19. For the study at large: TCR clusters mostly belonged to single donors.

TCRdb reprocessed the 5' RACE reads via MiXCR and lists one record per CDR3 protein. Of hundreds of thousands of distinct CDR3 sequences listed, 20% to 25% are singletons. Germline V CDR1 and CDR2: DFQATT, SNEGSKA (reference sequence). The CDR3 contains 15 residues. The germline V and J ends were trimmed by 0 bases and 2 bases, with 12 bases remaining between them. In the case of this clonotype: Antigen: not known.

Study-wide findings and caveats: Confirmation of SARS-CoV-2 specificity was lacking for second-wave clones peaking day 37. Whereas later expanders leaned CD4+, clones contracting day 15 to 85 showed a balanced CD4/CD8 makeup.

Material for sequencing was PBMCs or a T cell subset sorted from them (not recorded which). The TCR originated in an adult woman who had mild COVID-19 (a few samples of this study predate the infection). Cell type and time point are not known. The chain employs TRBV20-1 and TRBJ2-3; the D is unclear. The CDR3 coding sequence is TGCAGTGCTAGAGAGGAAGGGTCCTTCACAGATACGCAGTATTTT. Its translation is CSAREEGSFTDTQYF.